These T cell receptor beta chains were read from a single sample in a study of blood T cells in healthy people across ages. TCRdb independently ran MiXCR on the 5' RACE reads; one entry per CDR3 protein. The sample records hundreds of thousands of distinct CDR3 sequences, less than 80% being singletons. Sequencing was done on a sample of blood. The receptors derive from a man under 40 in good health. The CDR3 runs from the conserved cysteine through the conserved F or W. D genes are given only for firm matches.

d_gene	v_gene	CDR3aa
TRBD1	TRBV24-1	CATSEDREVKPQHF
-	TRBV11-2	CASSEGSNRRYEQYF
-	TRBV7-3	CASSSLGQLETKNIQYF
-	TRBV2	CASWGAERNQPQHF
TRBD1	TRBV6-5	CASSYSINWGQGAYEQYF
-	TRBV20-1	CSARGQIRACEQYF
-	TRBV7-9	CASSEGNSPLHF
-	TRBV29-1	CSVETGQPYEQYF
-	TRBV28	CASSALLSSTDTQYF
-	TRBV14	CASSQAHRVGEQYF
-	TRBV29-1	CALRGGGGMNTEAFF
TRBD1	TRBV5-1	CASSLETGISYGYTF
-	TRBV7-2	CASSDRFQDNEQFF
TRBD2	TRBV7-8	CASSLDTGGAYEQFF
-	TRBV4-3	CASSTYWGTDTQYF
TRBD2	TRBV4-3	CASSQGLAMDTQYF
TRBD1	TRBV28	CASTPMGTGNYEQYF
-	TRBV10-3	CAISADGPYGYTF
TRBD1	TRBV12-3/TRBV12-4	CASRPGQGFRANEKLFF
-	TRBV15	CATSTSLAVSDIQYF
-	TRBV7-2	CASGWRDTQYF
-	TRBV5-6	CASDRGAYGYTF
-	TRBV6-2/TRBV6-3	CASSYLTPKSGYTF
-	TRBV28	CASSSPPRYPFYTF
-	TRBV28	CASSTGHYEAFF
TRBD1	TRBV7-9	CASSSPRGQGVTEAFF
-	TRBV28	CASSLIALAKNIQYF
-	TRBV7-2	CASSLRRWPYEQYF
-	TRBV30	CAWSAYQGQYF
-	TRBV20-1	CSAHTTTNEKLFF
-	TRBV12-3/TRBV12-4	CASGQAQETQYF
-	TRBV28	CASSPGIGDYSNQPQHF
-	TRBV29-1	CSLSGSSYEQYF
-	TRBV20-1	CSARIADQPQHF
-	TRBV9	CASSGAVSDTDTQYF
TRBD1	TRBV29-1	CSFLGDSYEQYF
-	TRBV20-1	CSARDPGHPNEKLFF
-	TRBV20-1	CSASDNQETQYF
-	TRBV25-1	CASSVSGRTNYGYTF
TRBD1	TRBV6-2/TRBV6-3	CASSYSGGRDGYTF
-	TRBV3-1	CASSQGSGKETQYF
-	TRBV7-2	CASSPRSKSNYGYTF
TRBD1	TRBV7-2	CAGSLDRGSQYF
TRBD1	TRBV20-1	CSASHQGELQGYTF
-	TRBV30	CAWGGGYEQYF
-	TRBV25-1	CASKDRNTDTQYF
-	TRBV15	CATSSSGRIFNQPQHF
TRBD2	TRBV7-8	CASSSAPGLAGPTDTQYF
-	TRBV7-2	CASSLGGPGGILDSPLHF
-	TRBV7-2	CASRDGPATQYF
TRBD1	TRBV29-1	CSVPRDRGTNEQFF